This TCR beta chain was documented in a study of blood T cell repertoires in COVID-19 (dated by TCRdb to the early 2020s). General notes on the study: Collaborator samples came from the United States, Italy and Spain and covered acute and convalescent phases of COVID-19. The sample metadata nearly always contained a de-identified subject ID, COVID-19 status, age in years and sex. The material from the prospective study consisted of cDNA or gDNA derived from T cells, B-cell-depleted T cells, or PBMCs. The repertoires were released in a freely available public database meant as a resource for research on the immune response to SARS-CoV-2. The dataset comprised deeply sampled blood TCRbeta repertoires from subjects exposed to, actively infected with, or recovered from COVID-19. Samples were obtained from the ongoing ImmuneRACE study (first 160 participants) and from some 1,200 subjects provided by 6 global collaborators. Where available, HLA class I and class II types were taken from metadata supplied by the sample provider and were not determined by assay-based typing.

Overall results and qualifications from the work: How much clinical and demographic metadata was included differed by source and by participant, and the metadata was provided uncurated.

There are 14 amino acids in the CDR3, from cysteine to phenylalanine inclusive. This entry keeps only the CDR3 DNA: 42 bases, framed from base 1. V trim: 2 bases; J trim: 8 bases; unmatched bases: 5. Reading the germline V gene gives CDR1 SGHRS and CDR2 YFSETQ. One collaborating source in Seattle enrolled patients during active infection and followed them longitudinally through the course of disease. Each collaborating institution followed its own protocols to collect whole blood in K2EDTA tubes. For TCRbeta analysis, collaborators shipped samples as frozen whole blood, isolated PBMCs, or DNA extracted from either of those sample types. TCRbeta CDR3 regions were amplified from genomic DNA using the immunoSEQ Assay, a bias-controlled multiplex PCR. Per the original workflow: The number of nucleated cells in each sample was estimated from the amplification of reference gene primers within the assay. Sequence reads were collapsed and filtered to measure the absolute abundance of every unique TCRbeta CDR3 rearrangement. For each sample, productive Simpson clonality was calculated by taking the square root of Simpson's diversity index across productive rearrangements. In TCRdb, the immuneACCESS table is reduced to in-frame sequences with V and J assigned. These tables do not hold every clone; where another copy was compared, an unresolved V gene accounts for under half, and the others remain unexplained. The V and J calls and clone size are taken from that table; D and trimming were inferred from the DNA. The sample table holds 90,000 to 100,000 clones, of which under 90% were seen once. Approximately 5.4% of the sample comes from the top ten.

About this clone: Its antigen is unknown. No base quality values were provided; no much bigger clone lies one nucleotide off.

This chain is built from TRBV5-1 and TRBJ1-2, with 11 bases matching TRBD1. The sample comprised peripheral blood. The clonotype originates from a man between 60 and 75 years old with COVID-19, enrolled during active disease. The CDR3 protein sequence reads: CASSFPGQGVGYTF. The DNA reads as follows: TGCGCCAGCAGCTTTCCGGGACAGGGGGTCGGCTACACCTTC.